Presented here are 27 T cell receptor beta chains from one specimen sequenced in a study of identical twins. From the 5' RACE reads, TCRdb called clonotypes with MiXCR, one entry per CDR3 protein. This table holds approximately 230,000 distinct CDR3 sequences, over 5.5% found once. These records were also assigned to another study, of T cells expressing NK-cell markers.

The source material was CD8+ T cells sorted from blood. All receptors derive from a woman aged 18-29 years in good health.

This chain links TRBV10-3 with TRBJ2-7; D is perhaps TRBD1 (6 bases). V dropped 6 bases and J dropped 0 bases, with 6 bases sitting between them. CDR1 and CDR2 from the germline V gene are ENHRY and SYGVKD. The CDR3 spans 12 residues. The CDR3 nucleotides are TGTGCCATCAGGGACAGCTCCTACGAGCAGTACTTC. It translates to CAIRDSSYEQYF.

The sample holds many counts of this clonotype. The V call is TRBV12-3 or TRBV12-4, the J call TRBJ1-4; D perhaps matches TRBD1 (5 bases). The germline V and J ends were trimmed by 3 bases and 8 bases, with 19 bases remaining between them. The CDR3 covers 16 residues. The CDR3 coding sequence is TGTGCCAGCAGTTTCGGTCTTTTGGGGGGACGGGAAAAACTGTTTTTT. It yields the protein CASSFGLLGGREKLFF.

This chain joins TRBV27 and TRBJ2-7; a possible D gene is TRBD2 (5 bases). V gave up 6 bases and J gave up 8 bases, with 11 bases separating them. CDR1 MNHEY and CDR2 SMNVEV come from the germline V gene (reference sequence). CDR3 size: 11 residues. CDR3 loop: CASSYGLKQYF. The CDR3 nucleotides read TGTGCCAGCAGCTACGGACTGAAGCAGTACTTC.

A few counts support this clonotype. The chain's CDR3 is CATPSGTEAFF. The CDR3 region has the DNA TGTGCCACCCCCTCAGGCACTGAAGCTTTCTTT. The genes are TRBV6-6 and TRBJ1-1, with D unresolved. The CDR3 extends over 11 amino acids. The germline CDR1 and CDR2 sequences are MNHNY and SVGAGI (reference sequence). The V end lost 10 bases, the J end lost 4 bases, and 10 bases lay between the germline ends.

This clonotype was found many times. The chain joins TRBV9 to TRBJ2-1; TRBD2 matches at 7 bases. This CDR3 is 14 amino acids long. Germline trimming cut 3 bases from V and 4 bases from J; bases unmatched to any gene: 4. The germline gives CDR1 SGDLS, CDR2 YYNGEE. Here the CDR3 DNA reads TGTGCCAGCAGCGCGGGGGGTCGATACAATGAGCAGTTCTTC. It encodes CASSAGGRYNEQFF.

Here the CDR3 DNA reads TGTGCCAGCAGCTTAGAAGGGTTCTCCTACGAGCAGTACTTC. Protein product: CASSLEGFSYEQYF. V and J are TRBV7-6 and TRBJ2-7; no definite D call. This CDR3 is built from 14 residues. The V end was cut by 1 base, the J end by 0 bases, with 7 bases between. Germline V gene lookup returns CDR1 SGHVS and CDR2 FNYEAQ.

There are many counts of this clonotype. The chain has TRBV27 and TRBJ2-7; a weak D match, TRBD1 (5 bases). Germline V gene data show CDR1 as MNHEY and CDR2 as SMNVEV (reference sequence). The CDR3 runs 13 residues. Trimming removed 4 bases at V and 1 base at J, with 8 bases between. The CDR3 region has the DNA TGTGCCAGCAGTTACAGGTTATCCTACGAGCAGTACTTC. Its protein product is CASSYRLSYEQYF.

This clonotype was seen more than once but under ten times. V gene TRBV6-6 combines with J gene TRBJ1-5; D is uncertain. This CDR3 has 13 residues. From germline, CDR1 is MNHNY and CDR2 SVGAGI (reference sequence). V lost 8 bases to trimming and J lost 5 bases, with 13 bases between them. The CDR3 bases are TGTGCCAGCGGTCCCCAGGCTTATCAGCCCCAGCATTTT. Its protein is CASGPQAYQPQHF.

There are a few counts of this clonotype. This sequence joins TRBV12-3 or TRBV12-4 and TRBJ2-5, with TRBD2 as a possible D gene (6 bases). Trimming removed 7 bases at V and 2 bases at J, with 17 bases between. The CDR3 has 15 amino acids. The CDR3 reads CASNNGGPRQETQYF. CDR3 DNA: TGTGCCAGCAATAACGGGGGACCCCGGCAAGAGACCCAGTACTTC.

Only a few counts were recorded for this clonotype. The genes are TRBV7-8 and TRBJ2-7, with 8 positions matching TRBD2. Germline V gives CDR1 SGHVS, CDR2 FQNEAQ. The CDR3 sequence is 13 residues long. Losses at the gene ends were 5 bases for V and 5 bases for J; bases not matched to a gene: 5. The CDR3 region has the DNA TGTGCCAGCAGCCGGGGACTAGTTGACGAGCAGTACTTC. Its protein is CASSRGLVDEQYF.

The CDR3 loop is CSARDLAGRTDTQYF. DNA for the CDR3: TGCAGTGCTAGAGATTTAGCGGGGCGTACAGATACGCAGTATTTT. The V and J genes are TRBV20-1 and TRBJ2-3; TRBD2 matches 8 bases. The CDR3 has 15 residues. Germline values: CDR1 DFQATT, CDR2 SNEGSKA (reference sequence). J gave up 3 bases and V 0 bases, and 5 bases lay outside the gene matches.

V and J are TRBV20-1 and TRBJ2-3, with 14 positions matching TRBD2. V was pared by 2 bases and J by 2 bases, with 12 bases of the junction left unmatched. CDR3 length equals 19 residues. CDR1 DFQATT and CDR2 SNEGSKA come from the germline V gene (reference sequence). The CDR3 reads CSARPLRGTSGSITDTQYF. CDR3 nucleotides: TGCAGTGCTAGACCCCTTAGGGGGACTAGCGGGAGTATCACAGATACGCAGTATTTT.

This clonotype was detected many times. The gene calls are TRBV6-5 and TRBJ2-3; 9 nucleotides agree with TRBD2. Trimming took 4 bases from V and 5 from J; bases not matched to a gene: 10. The CDR3 loop spans 16 amino acids. CDR1 is MNHEY, CDR2 SVGAGI, per germline. The CDR3 loop is CASSFLAGSPGDTQYF. CDR3 nucleotides: TGTGCCAGCAGTTTCCTAGCGGGGAGCCCCGGAGATACGCAGTATTTT.

This clonotype appeared many times. CDR3 residues: CAAGGLLEQYF. As DNA, the CDR3 is TGTGCCGCGGGGGGGCTCCTCGAGCAGTACTTC. The chain employs TRBV12-3 or TRBV12-4 and TRBJ2-7; 9 nucleotides agree with TRBD2. The CDR3 has 11 amino acids. Trimming took 11 bases from V and 6 from J; bases not matched to a gene: 5.

The J gene is TRBJ2-1, the V gene TRBV4-3, with 7 nucleotides matching TRBD1. The germline V gene has CDR1 LGHNA and CDR2 YSLEER. This CDR3 spans 14 amino acids. Trimming took 6 bases from V and 5 from J; bases not matched to a gene: 7. DNA of the CDR3: TGCGCCAGCAGGCCAGCAAGGGGGCACAATGAGCAGTTCTTC. This encodes CASRPARGHNEQFF.

This chain connects TRBV11-1 to TRBJ2-5; 10 bases are a match to TRBD1. The CDR3 consists of 18 residues. V was clipped by 3 bases and J by 2 bases; unmatched bases: 12. Germline V gives CDR1 SGHAT, CDR2 FQDESV (reference sequence). CDR3 loop: CASSLFLTGQGLQETQYF. The CDR3 region has the DNA TGTGCCAGCAGCTTGTTTCTTACGGGACAGGGGTTGCAAGAGACCCAGTACTTC.

Only a few counts were recorded for this clonotype. The V call is TRBV2, the J call TRBJ1-3; D is unresolved. Germline-derived CDR1 and CDR2 are SNHLY and FYNNEI. Trimming left V 7 bases short and J 3 bases short, with 4 bases between. The CDR3 covers 11 residues. CDR3 sequence reads: CASKSGNTIYF. The CDR3 DNA sequence: TGTGCCAGCAAGAGTGGAAACACCATATATTTT.

To note about this clonotype: A single base separates this from a much larger clone, so it may be a read error. V is TRBV12-3 or TRBV12-4 and J is TRBJ2-5; D gene ambiguous. The CDR3 spans 13 residues. Here the CDR3 DNA reads TGTACCAGCAGTTTGTGGTTCGGGGAGACCCAGTACTTC. It is translated as CTSSLWFGETQYF.

This clonotype has a count of ten or more. The J gene is TRBJ2-3, the V gene TRBV12-3 or TRBV12-4; 9 bases line up with TRBD2. V lost 3 bases and J lost 4; bases outside the gene matches: 11. The CDR3 covers 17 residues. The CDR3 region has the DNA TGTGCCAGCAGTTTCCCACATTGGCGGGAGGGGCCAGATACGCAGTATTTT. It translates to CASSFPHWREGPDTQYF.

This clonotype was seen at least ten times. The chain employs TRBV28 and TRBJ1-2, with D hard to call. The germline V and J ends were trimmed by 3 bases and 3 bases, with 11 bases remaining between them. The CDR3 is made up of 14 amino acids. Germline values: CDR1 MDHEN, CDR2 SYDVKM. CDR3 loop: CASSFGQAHYGYTF. DNA of the CDR3: TGTGCCAGCAGTTTCGGTCAGGCGCACTATGGCTACACCTTC.

This clonotype was detected ten times or more. The chain combines TRBV7-9 with TRBJ2-3; D is possibly TRBD2 (6 bases). V lost 3 bases and J 4 bases, leaving 17 bases between the germline ends. Germline V gives CDR1 SEHNR, CDR2 FQNEAQ (reference sequence). The CDR3 covers 16 residues. CDR3 in DNA: TGTGCCAGCAGCTTCACCGGGACTGACGACGCAGATACGCAGTATTTT. This translates into CASSFTGTDDADTQYF. Variable domain in full (rest from reference TRBV7-9 and TRBJ2-3): DTGVSQNPRHKITKRGQNVTFRCDPISEHNRLYWYRQTLGQGPEFLTYFQNEAQLEKSRLLSDRFSAERPKGSFSTLEIQRTEQGDSAMYLCASSFTGTDDADTQYFGPGTRLTVL.

This clonotype has just a few counts. The chain links TRBV2 to TRBJ1-1; tentatively, D is TRBD1 (5 bases). V lost 10 bases, J lost 0 bases, and 15 bases lay in between. Per germline, CDR1 SNHLY and CDR2 FYNNEI. CDR3 length equals 14 residues. CDR3 coding DNA: TGTGCCAAGGGCGGGACGGTAATGAACACTGAAGCTTTCTTT. Its translation is CAKGGTVMNTEAFF.

This clonotype turned up a few times. This sequence joins TRBV11-3 and TRBJ2-5, with 9 bases identical to TRBD1. This CDR3 has 14 amino acids. J lost 5 bases, V lost 5 bases, and 6 bases had no gene match. From germline, CDR1 is SGHNT and CDR2 YENEEA. The CDR3: CASSPRTGEETQYF. The CDR3 region has the DNA TGTGCCAGCAGCCCCCGGACAGGGGAGGAGACCCAGTACTTC.

This clonotype was seen many times. The genes are TRBV12-3 or TRBV12-4 and TRBJ2-1; 10 bases are shared with TRBD2. The CDR3 loop spans 16 amino acids. V lost 5 bases, J lost 2 bases, and 6 bases stayed unmatched. The CDR3 DNA follows: TGTGCCAGCAGTCGCGCTGGACTAGCGGCCTACAATGAGCAGTTCTTC. This gives the protein CASSRAGLAAYNEQFF.

The rearrangement uses TRBV30 and TRBJ1-2, with D hard to call. The CDR3 spans 13 residues. The V end was cut by 5 bases, the J end by 3 bases, with 13 bases between. Germline V gene lookup returns CDR1 GTSNPN and CDR2 SVGIG (reference sequence). The CDR3 DNA reads TGTGCCTGGGTCAGGTCGGCTCACTATGGCTACACCTTC. Its protein product is CAWVRSAHYGYTF.

This chain uses TRBV7-9 with TRBJ2-3, with 11 bases fitting TRBD2. There are 16 residues in the CDR3. In germline, CDR1 is SEHNR, CDR2 FQNEAQ (reference sequence). J lost 4 bases, V lost 2 bases, and 5 bases had no gene match. The CDR3 spells CASSLPLAGGPDTQYF. The DNA of the CDR3 is TGTGCCAGCAGCTTACCTCTAGCGGGAGGCCCAGATACGCAGTATTTT.

The J gene is TRBJ2-3, the V gene TRBV12-3 or TRBV12-4; D is ambiguous. The CDR3 is 13 amino acids. Trimming pared 3 bases from V and 3 bases from J, leaving 7 bases between. CDR3 loop: CASSFGMTDTQYF. The CDR3 region has the DNA TGTGCCAGCAGTTTTGGGATGACAGATACGCAGTATTTT.